Listed below are T cell receptor beta chains from one sample, sequenced in a study of shared clonotypes between healthy human individuals. This table comes from immunoSEQ multiplex PCR, and its TCRdb copy is limited to in-frame clones, with some not included. The sample lists about 2.4 million clones, 80% to 95% seen once, with 0.36% in the top ten. Sequencing was done on a sample of naive CD4+ T cells from PBMCs. These receptors originate from a man younger than 35 in good health. Some clones in this sample may be carry-over from other donors' samples. The CDR3 runs from the conserved cysteine through the conserved F or W. Fields, in order: J gene, V gene, clone size, D gene, CDR3 protein, CDR3 DNA. A D gene is named only where the DNA matches it firmly. Clone size appears in some rows only: once, few, many, or a class for an expanded clone.

J: TRBJ1-2; V: TRBV7-2; size: .; D: .; CDR3: CASSRQFMRGYTF; DNA: TGTGCCAGCAGCCGACAATTCATGCGGGGCTACACCTTC
J: TRBJ1-3; V: TRBV6-1; size: once; D: .; CDR3: CASSEASQTGYF; DNA: TGTGCCAGCAGTGAAGCGTCACAAACGGGATATTTT
J: TRBJ1-1; V: TRBV29-1; size: .; D: .; CDR3: CSVVGERLNTEAFF; DNA: TGCAGCGTAGTCGGGGAAAGATTGAACACTGAAGCTTTCTTT
J: TRBJ2-7; V: TRBV5-1; size: .; D: .; CDR3: CASSESQNRALEQYF; DNA: TGCGCCAGCAGCGAAAGCCAGAACAGGGCTCTCGAGCAGTACTTC
J: TRBJ1-1; V: TRBV25-1; size: .; D: .; CDR3: CASADPGGETEAFF; DNA: TGTGCCAGCGCCGACCCCGGGGGAGAAACTGAAGCTTTCTTT
J: TRBJ2-7; V: TRBV28; size: .; D: .; CDR3: CASSTKLGSSYEQYF; DNA: TGTGCCAGCAGTACTAAGCTTGGGAGCTCCTACGAGCAGTACTTC
J: TRBJ1-3; V: TRBV28; size: .; D: TRBD1; CDR3: CASTRQGAGNTIYF; DNA: TGTGCCAGCACCCGACAGGGGGCTGGAAACACCATATATTTT
J: TRBJ1-2; V: TRBV7-9; size: once; D: .; CDR3: CASSPPEIPNYGYTF; DNA: TGTGCCAGCAGCCCACCTGAGATTCCTAACTATGGCTACACCTTC
J: TRBJ1-2; V: TRBV6-5; size: .; D: .; CDR3: CASSTPREVNYGYTF; DNA: TGTGCCAGCAGCACCCCCAGGGAAGTGAACTATGGCTACACCTTC
J: TRBJ1-3; V: TRBV5-1; size: once; D: .; CDR3: CASSSGEYSGNTIYF; DNA: TGCGCCAGCAGCTCGGGAGAATACTCTGGAAACACCATATATTTT
J: TRBJ1-1; V: TRBV5-4; size: .; D: TRBD1; CDR3: CASSQGTGDTEAFF; DNA: TGTGCCAGCAGCCAGGGGACAGGAGACACTGAAGCTTTCTTT
J: TRBJ1-2; V: TRBV7-9; size: once; D: .; CDR3: CASSPDTEGYTF; DNA: TGTGCCAGCAGCCCCGACACTGAAGGCTACACCTTC
J: TRBJ1-5; V: TRBV5-1; size: .; D: .; CDR3: CASSLEGVSNQPQHF; DNA: TGCGCCAGCAGCTTGGAGGGGGTCAGCAATCAGCCCCAGCATTTT
J: TRBJ1-2; V: TRBV29-1; size: .; D: .; CDR3: CSVANYGYTF; DNA: TGCAGCGTTGCTAACTATGGCTACACCTTC
J: TRBJ2-4; V: TRBV18; size: once; D: .; CDR3: CASSPPASDLVKNIQYF; DNA: TGTGCCAGCTCACCACCGGCTAGCGATCTCGTCAAAAACATTCAGTACTTC